This T cell receptor beta chain was identified in a study of Tregs in tolerant kidney transplant recipients. As for this clone: As yet, its antigen is unknown.

This CDR3 has 14 residues. V lost 5 bases to trimming and J lost 5 bases, with 15 bases between them. CDR1 and CDR2 (germline): SGHTA, FQGNSA. This table comes from immunoSEQ multiplex PCR, and its TCRdb copy is limited to in-frame clones, with some not included. The sample includes 240,000 or so clones, approximately 83% of them seen just once. Unstimulated regulatory T cells (CD4+CD25+CD127-), CD4+CD25- non-regulatory cells, CD4 and CD8 cells were FACS-sorted from thawed PBMCs. Findings and limits, study-wide: Few patients were studied, so findings need validation in larger groups. Activated donor B cell expansion appeared to reveal the most relevant donor-specific TCRbeta repertoire. No direct test of biological reproducibility was done here.

The chain joins TRBV7-2 to TRBJ2-5; D is undetermined. This clonotype was obtained from a human donor in good health. Sequenced sample: CD4+ T cells from blood. The CDR3 bases are TGTGCCAGCAGCCAGTCGTCGATTTGGGAGACCCAGTACTTC. Amino acid sequence: CASSQSSIWETQYF.